These T cell receptor beta chains were read from a single sample in a study of long-term antiretroviral therapy in people with HIV. The repertoire was sequenced with immunoSEQ multiplex PCR; TCRdb's copy has only in-frame clones and lacks some. This table has 30,000 to 50,000 clones, 75% to 90% appearing once. The input for sequencing was unsorted PBMCs, taken just before starting antiretroviral therapy. The receptors were gathered from a woman under 30 with HIV. CDR3s leave out the opening cysteine and the closing phenylalanine or tryptophan.

V gene: TRBV5-1; J gene: TRBJ2-7; CDR3 protein: ASSNRTGTSGEQY
V gene: TRBV7-9; J gene: TRBJ2-3; CDR3 protein: ASSFTGGGTDTQY
V gene: TRBV19; J gene: TRBJ1-2; CDR3 protein: ASSNRGLGYGYT
V gene: TRBV6-6; J gene: TRBJ2-7; CDR3 protein: ASSLLVTEEQY
V gene: TRBV5-1; J gene: TRBJ2-2; CDR3 protein: ASSPSGPTGELF
V gene: TRBV5-1; J gene: TRBJ2-3; CDR3 protein: ASRLQAAGAKADTQY
V gene: TRBV9; J gene: TRBJ2-5; CDR3 protein: ASSVLHSDQETQY
V gene: TRBV13; J gene: TRBJ1-2; CDR3 protein: ASSLGQGTNYGYT
V gene: TRBV10-3; J gene: TRBJ2-3; CDR3 protein: AIGQSTDTQY
V gene: TRBV18; J gene: TRBJ2-7; CDR3 protein: ASSPWDSLTGAYEQY
V gene: TRBV4-2; J gene: TRBJ1-2; CDR3 protein: ASSTHTAGRSYGYT
V gene: TRBV4-3; J gene: TRBJ2-5; CDR3 protein: ASSQGGGGETQY
V gene: TRBV15; J gene: TRBJ1-1; CDR3 protein: ATGGQVNTEAF
V gene: TRBV9; J gene: TRBJ2-3; CDR3 protein: ASSLEGISTDTQY
V gene: TRBV9; J gene: TRBJ2-7; CDR3 protein: ASGGLYEQY